The rows below give T cell receptor beta chains drawn from one sample of a study of identical twins. TCRdb reprocessed the 5' RACE reads with MiXCR, giving one entry per CDR3 protein. The data hold approximately 240,000 distinct CDR3 sequences, with 11% to 15% observed a single time. Sequenced input: memory (CD45RO+) T cells sorted from blood. All receptors derive from a woman aged 18 to 35 in good health. Each CDR3 is given with its conserved first and last residue. The D gene is left open where the match is weak. Rows may omit the clone size; those that give it use once, few, many or a size class.

v_call	j_call	d_call	clone_size	cdr3_nt	cdr3_aa
TRBV5-1	TRBJ2-7	.	.	TGCGCCAGCAGCGGGACCGGGACGGGGCGATACGAGCAGTACTTC	CASSGTGTGRYEQYF
TRBV7-7	TRBJ1-1	TRBD1	.	TGTGCTAGCAGCACCGCCCGGACAGGCGAATTCGCTGAAGCTTTCTTT	CASSTARTGEFAEAFF
TRBV5-5	TRBJ1-1	TRBD1	.	TGTGCCAGCAGCTTGGGACAGGGGAGGACTTTCTTT	CASSLGQGRTFF
TRBV7-9	TRBJ1-2	TRBD1	.	TGTGCCAGCAGCTCAACAGGGGGCGGAAACTATGGCTACACCTTC	CASSSTGGGNYGYTF
TRBV7-3	TRBJ2-3	.	few	TGTGCCAGCAGCTTAACGGGAAGGGGGGCAACAGATACGCAGTATTTT	CASSLTGRGATDTQYF
TRBV15	TRBJ2-7	.	few	TGTGCCACCAGCTCGGGCATCTCCTACGAGCAGTACTTC	CATSSGISYEQYF
TRBV28	TRBJ1-2	TRBD1	.	TGTGCCAGCAGTCATATCTTACAGGGGGACTATGGCTACACCTTC	CASSHILQGDYGYTF
TRBV24-1	TRBJ2-1	.	few	TGTGCCACCAGTGACCGGACAGTCCAGTTCTTC	CATSDRTVQFF
TRBV12-3/TRBV12-4	TRBJ2-7	.	many	TGTGCCAGCAGTTCGATGGGGCCAGAGCAGTACTTC	CASSSMGPEQYF
TRBV3-1	TRBJ2-7	.	.	TGTGCCAGCAGCCATCATACAGGGTACGAGCAGTACTTC	CASSHHTGYEQYF
TRBV6-1	TRBJ2-3	TRBD2	.	TGTGCCAGCAGCCCCGGAAGGGGTAGCGGGAGGACAGATACGCAGTATTTT	CASSPGRGSGRTDTQYF
TRBV18	TRBJ2-7	.	many	TGTGCCAGCTCACCACCCTCAGGGGCCAGCTACGAGCAGTACTTC	CASSPPSGASYEQYF
TRBV10-3	TRBJ2-2	.	few	TGTGCCATCAGGGGCACCGGGGAGCTGTTTTTT	CAIRGTGELFF
TRBV7-9	TRBJ2-1	.	.	TGTGCCAGCAGCAGGGGCGAGGGCAATGAGCAGTTCTTC	CASSRGEGNEQFF
TRBV7-6	TRBJ1-6	TRBD1	.	TGTGCCAGCAGCTACTTACAGGGGACGACCCCCCTCCACTTT	CASSYLQGTTPLHF
TRBV28	TRBJ1-1	.	.	TGTGCCACCAATCTCGGCCGGGAAGAAATGGCTTTCTTT	CATNLGREEMAFF
TRBV4-3	TRBJ2-1	.	few	TGCGCCAGCAGCCAGCTAGGGGGGGTAGCAGAAAATGAGCAGTTCTTC	CASSQLGGVAENEQFF
TRBV20-1	TRBJ1-3	.	few	TGCAGTGCTAGATCAGACTCTGGAAACACCATATATTTT	CSARSDSGNTIYF
TRBV5-1	TRBJ2-2	.	few	TGCGCCAGTCAATCGGGCGGGACGAACACCGGGGAGCTGTTTTTT	CASQSGGTNTGELFF
TRBV25-1	TRBJ1-5	TRBD1	.	TGTGCCAGCAGTGCAAGGGACAGGGGGCTTGATCAGCCCCAGCATTTT	CASSARDRGLDQPQHF
TRBV6-5	TRBJ1-2	TRBD1	few	TGTGCCAGCAGTTACTCGAAAGGGGACAGGGGGAGCTATGGCTACACCTTC	CASSYSKGDRGSYGYTF
TRBV12-3/TRBV12-4	TRBJ2-1	TRBD2	many	TGTGCCAGCAGCGGGACTACCCTAGCCCTTGCAATACAGTTCTTC	CASSGTTLALAIQFF
TRBV11-2	TRBJ2-3	.	few	TGTGCCAGCAGCTTAGGACTCGGGGCAGATACGCAGTATTTT	CASSLGLGADTQYF
TRBV7-9	TRBJ2-1	.	.	TGTGCCAGCAGCTTAGCGGGCAGCGGTACTGAGCAGTTCTTC	CASSLAGSGTEQFF
TRBV7-2	TRBJ2-7	TRBD2	.	TGTGCCAGCAGCACATCACTAGCGGGAGGATACGAGCAGTACTTC	CASSTSLAGGYEQYF
TRBV7-9	TRBJ2-2	.	few	TGTGCCAGCAGAGAGTGGGGAGACACCGGGGAGCTGTTTTTT	CASREWGDTGELFF
TRBV6-1	TRBJ2-7	.	.	TGTGCCAGCAGCTCCCCCAAGGGGAGCTGGGACGAGCAGTACTTC	CASSSPKGSWDEQYF
TRBV12-3/TRBV12-4	TRBJ2-1	TRBD2	few	TGTGCCAGCAGTCGGACTAGCGGGAGAAATGAGCAGTTCTTC	CASSRTSGRNEQFF
TRBV12-3/TRBV12-4	TRBJ2-1	.	.	TGTGCCAGTGGAATACAGGATTCCTACAATGAGCAGTTCTTC	CASGIQDSYNEQFF
TRBV29-1	TRBJ2-3	.	.	TGCAGCGGCCTGAAAAGGGATACGCAGTATTTT	CSGLKRDTQYF
TRBV5-1	TRBJ2-5	.	.	TGCGCCAGCAAGTTTTGGGCCGGGCGGGGACAAGAGACCCAGTACTTC	CASKFWAGRGQETQYF
TRBV7-2	TRBJ2-5	.	.	TGTGCCAGCAGCTTAGCGCAAAGGATAGAGACCCAGTACTTC	CASSLAQRIETQYF
TRBV12-3/TRBV12-4	TRBJ1-2	TRBD1	few	TGTGCCAGCAGTTTAGAGGGGGCCGGCTACACCTTC	CASSLEGAGYTF
TRBV20-1	TRBJ2-3	TRBD2	many	TGCAGTGCTAACCCCATGAGCGGGAGTAGCACAGATACGCAGTATTTT	CSANPMSGSSTDTQYF
TRBV6-5	TRBJ2-2	TRBD1	.	TGTGCCAGCAGTTCGACAGGGCTCACCGGGGAGCTGTTTTTT	CASSSTGLTGELFF
TRBV5-1	TRBJ2-3	TRBD2	.	TGCGCCAGCAGCCAAAAACCGGGACTAGCGGGAACGGATACGCAGTATTTT	CASSQKPGLAGTDTQYF
TRBV9	TRBJ2-3	.	.	TGTGCCAGCAGCCCGACACCCGCTAGCACAGATACGCAGTATTTT	CASSPTPASTDTQYF
TRBV6-1	TRBJ1-2	.	few	TGTGCCAGCAGCAAGGCACTGTTCTATGGCTACACCTTC	CASSKALFYGYTF
TRBV7-9	TRBJ2-1	.	few	TGTGCCAGCAGCGTCCACAGGAATACCTACAATGAGCAGTTCTTC	CASSVHRNTYNEQFF
TRBV2	TRBJ2-7	.	few	TGTGCCAGCAGAAGCCTAGGAGTTCACGAGCAGTACTTC	CASRSLGVHEQYF
TRBV29-1	TRBJ2-7	TRBD2	.	TGCAGCGTTGAAAACCCCAACCGCGGGAGTGGGTACGAGCAGTACTTC	CSVENPNRGSGYEQYF
TRBV12-3/TRBV12-4	TRBJ1-2	.	.	TGTGCCAGCAGTTTATTCCGAGGGGCGGTAAACTATGGCTACACCTTC	CASSLFRGAVNYGYTF
TRBV7-9	TRBJ1-1	.	.	TGTGCCAGCAGCTTAATGAGTGAAGCTTTCTTT	CASSLMSEAFF
TRBV12-3/TRBV12-4	TRBJ1-2	.	few	TGTGCCAGCAGTCCCAACGATGGGGGAGGCTACACCTTC	CASSPNDGGGYTF
TRBV5-1	TRBJ2-5	.	many	TGCGCCAGCAGCTTGGCTGGCAGCCAAGAGACCCAGTACTTC	CASSLAGSQETQYF
TRBV6-1	TRBJ1-1	.	few	TGTGCCAGCAGTGAATTTACCGTGAACACTGAAGCTTTCTTT	CASSEFTVNTEAFF
TRBV19	TRBJ2-1	TRBD2	.	TGTGCCAGTAGTCCCCGGACTAGCCGGGAGCAGTTCTTC	CASSPRTSREQFF
TRBV10-2	TRBJ2-1	.	.	TGCGCCAGCCTAAGCGGGTCCGCCCTGGGTGAGCAGTTCTTC	CASLSGSALGEQFF
TRBV5-1	TRBJ1-1	TRBD1	many	TGCGCCAGCAGCTTCCAGGGGGACACTGAAGCTTTCTTT	CASSFQGDTEAFF
TRBV6-1	TRBJ2-4	.	few	TGTGCCAGCAGGCGGGACCCGAACCCAGGGGGTTGGAACATTCAGTACTTC	CASRRDPNPGGWNIQYF
TRBV29-1	TRBJ2-3	.	few	TGCAGCGTCACCCCCCCGCGGACACCCACAGATACGCAGTATTTT	CSVTPPRTPTDTQYF
TRBV20-1	TRBJ2-1	.	few	TGCAGTGCTAGAGGTCTGAGACCGCACGATGAGCAGTTCTTC	CSARGLRPHDEQFF
TRBV29-1	TRBJ1-1	.	.	TGCAGCGTCCAGACAGGAACGAACACTGAAGCTTTCTTT	CSVQTGTNTEAFF
TRBV30	TRBJ2-3	.	.	TGTGCCTGGAGTGTCTCCACAGATACGCAGTATTTT	CAWSVSTDTQYF
TRBV19	TRBJ1-6	TRBD1	once	TGTGCCAGTACGCGGCGACAGGGATCGAATTCACCCCTCCACTTT	CASTRRQGSNSPLHF
TRBV5-1	TRBJ2-5	.	medium-sized	TGCGCCAGCAGCTTGGCGGTAGGCGAGACCCAGTACTTC	CASSLAVGETQYF
TRBV6-2/TRBV6-3	TRBJ2-1	TRBD2	.	TGTGCCAGCATCTGGGGGGGCGGGAGGACCTACAATGAGCAGTTCTTC	CASIWGGGRTYNEQFF
TRBV7-9	TRBJ1-1	.	.	TGTGCCAGCAGCTCCGGAGGAAACACTGAAGCTTTCTTT	CASSSGGNTEAFF
TRBV9	TRBJ2-1	.	few	TGTGCCAGCAGCGTAGCTGGAGGGGCTAGTTACAATGAGCAGTTCTTC	CASSVAGGASYNEQFF